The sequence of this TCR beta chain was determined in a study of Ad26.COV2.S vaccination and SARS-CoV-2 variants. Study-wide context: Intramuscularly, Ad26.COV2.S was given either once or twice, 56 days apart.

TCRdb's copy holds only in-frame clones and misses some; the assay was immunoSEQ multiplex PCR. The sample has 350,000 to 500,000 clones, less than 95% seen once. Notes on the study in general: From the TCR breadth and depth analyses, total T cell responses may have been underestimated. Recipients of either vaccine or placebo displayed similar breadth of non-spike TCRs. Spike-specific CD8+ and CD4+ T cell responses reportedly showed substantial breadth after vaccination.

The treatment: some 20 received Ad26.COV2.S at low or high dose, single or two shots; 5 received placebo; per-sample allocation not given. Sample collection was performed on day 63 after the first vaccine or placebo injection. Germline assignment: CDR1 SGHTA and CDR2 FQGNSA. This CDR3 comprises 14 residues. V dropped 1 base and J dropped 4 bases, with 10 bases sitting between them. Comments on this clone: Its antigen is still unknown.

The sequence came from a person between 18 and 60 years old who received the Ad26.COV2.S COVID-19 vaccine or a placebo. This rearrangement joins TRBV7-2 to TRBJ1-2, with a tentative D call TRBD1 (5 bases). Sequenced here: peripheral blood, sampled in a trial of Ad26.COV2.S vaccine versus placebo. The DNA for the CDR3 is TGTGCCAGCAGCTTAGACTCCGGGACCTATGGCTACACCTTC. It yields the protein CASSLDSGTYGYTF.